This T cell receptor beta chain was observed in a study of cytomegalovirus exposure and HLA in healthy donors. PCR employed 60 Vbeta and 13 Jbeta primers. Sequencing used immunoSEQ multiplex PCR; TCRdb keeps in-frame clones, though not all of them. Here the sample table reports 130,000 to 150,000 clones. Germline V gene lookup returns CDR1 SGHRS and CDR2 YFSETQ. V was clipped by 2 bases and J by 4 bases, with 19 bases between them. The CDR3 is 17 amino acids. Regarding this clone: Its specificity is unknown.

The study's findings and limits: Most of the TCR beta V segments (in an earlier analysis) were productive either about 87% or about 30% of the time.

The sequenced material came from PBMCs. This chain joins TRBV5-1 and TRBJ1-5; no reliable D call. The receptor's source is a male donor in good health and CMV-seronegative. Here the CDR3 reads CASSLGPVRDSNQPQHF. The CDR3 nucleotides are TGCGCCAGCAGCTTAGGCCCCGTACGGGATTCTAATCAGCCCCAGCATTTT.